The rows below give T cell receptor beta chains drawn from one sample of a study of blood T cell repertoires in COVID-19. Generated by immunoSEQ multiplex PCR, the TCRdb table keeps only in-frame clones and is missing some. The sample consists of hundreds of thousands of clones, 70% to 90% of them appearing once. What was sequenced was PBMCs or T cells enriched from blood (not recorded which). The receptor set was obtained from a man under 40 who had recovered from COVID-19. The CDR3 runs from the conserved cysteine through the conserved F or W. Fields, in order: V gene, D gene, J gene, clone size, CDR3 DNA, CDR3 protein. The D gene is left open where the match is weak. Clone size is given for some rows only: seen once, a few or many times, or a class if the clone is expanded.

V: TRBV10-3
D: TRBD1
J: TRBJ1-4
size: NA
DNA: TGTGCCATCAGTCCTACAAGGACAGGGGGTGATAATGAAAAACTGTTTTTT
CDR3: CAISPTRTGGDNEKLFF

V: TRBV10-3
D: TRBD1
J: TRBJ1-1
size: once
DNA: TGTGCCATCAGGAGGACAGGGGCGGACACTGAAGCTTTCTTT
CDR3: CAIRRTGADTEAFF

V: TRBV9
D: NA
J: TRBJ2-2
size: NA
DNA: TGTGCCAGCACCGGGTCCGGCACGAACACCGGGGAGCTGTTTTTT
CDR3: CASTGSGTNTGELFF

V: TRBV5-5
D: TRBD1
J: TRBJ1-4
size: NA
DNA: TGTGCCAGCAGCTTTACCCGGGACAGGACGATGGGGGAAAAACTGTTTTTT
CDR3: CASSFTRDRTMGEKLFF

V: TRBV9
D: NA
J: TRBJ1-3
size: NA
DNA: TGTGCCAGCAGCGTAGACGGAGGTTACGGAAACACCATATATTTT
CDR3: CASSVDGGYGNTIYF

V: TRBV10-2
D: NA
J: TRBJ1-3
size: NA
DNA: TGCGCCAGCAGTGAGTCGATGCAGCGGGGCTTCTCTGGAAACACCATATATTTT
CDR3: CASSESMQRGFSGNTIYF

V: TRBV3-1/TRBV3-2
D: NA
J: TRBJ1-3
size: NA
DNA: TGTGCCAGCGGGAGGCGCGCTGGAAACACCATATATTTT
CDR3: CASGRRAGNTIYF

V: TRBV9
D: TRBD2
J: TRBJ2-5
size: NA
DNA: TGTGCCAGCAGCGGAGTGGCGGGGGTTCAAGAGACCCAGTACTTC
CDR3: CASSGVAGVQETQYF

V: TRBV27
D: NA
J: TRBJ2-1
size: NA
DNA: TGTGCCAGCAGTTTAAACTACTACAATGAGCAGTTCTTC
CDR3: CASSLNYYNEQFF

V: TRBV9
D: NA
J: TRBJ1-2
size: NA
DNA: TGTGCCAGCAGCGTAGCTGGAGGGAGCTTCTATGGCTACACCTTC
CDR3: CASSVAGGSFYGYTF

V: TRBV5-8
D: NA
J: TRBJ1-5
size: NA
DNA: TGTGCCAGCAGCCTGGACAGAAGGCCTCATCAGCCCCAGCATTTT
CDR3: CASSLDRRPHQPQHF

V: TRBV14
D: NA
J: TRBJ1-2
size: NA
DNA: TGTGCCAGCACGGACAGCATTAACTATGGCTACACCTTC
CDR3: CASTDSINYGYTF

V: TRBV2
D: TRBD1
J: TRBJ1-6
size: NA
DNA: TGTGCCAGCAGTGACCTTTACAGGGGAAATTCACCCCTCCACTTT
CDR3: CASSDLYRGNSPLHF

V: TRBV19
D: TRBD2
J: TRBJ2-1
size: NA
DNA: TGTGCCAGTAGTATGGGTTGGCGGGGGTCCGAGCGGGAGCAGTTCTTC
CDR3: CASSMGWRGSEREQFF

V: TRBV18
D: TRBD1
J: TRBJ2-3
size: once
DNA: TGTGCCAGCTCCCCTCCGGGACAGGGGACAGATACGCAGTATTTT
CDR3: CASSPPGQGTDTQYF

V: TRBV3-1/TRBV3-2
D: NA
J: TRBJ1-2
size: NA
DNA: TGTGCCAGCAGCCAAGGGGGGCGGGGCTACACCTTC
CDR3: CASSQGGRGYTF

V: TRBV7-2
D: TRBD1
J: TRBJ2-7
size: NA
DNA: TGTGCCAGCAGCCGTACGGGACAGGGCTCCTACGAGCAGTACTTC
CDR3: CASSRTGQGSYEQYF

V: TRBV6-1
D: NA
J: TRBJ1-5
size: NA
DNA: TGTGCCAGCAGTGAAACGGGGAGGCAGCCCCAGCATTTT
CDR3: CASSETGRQPQHF

V: TRBV25-1
D: NA
J: TRBJ1-2
size: NA
DNA: TGTGCCAGCAGGGGTTCGGGCTATGGCTACACCTTC
CDR3: CASRGSGYGYTF

V: TRBV12-3/TRBV12-4
D: NA
J: TRBJ1-1
size: NA
DNA: TGTGCCAGCAGGGGGGGACTTGGGCCTGAAGCTTTCTTT
CDR3: CASRGGLGPEAFF

V: TRBV6-4
D: TRBD1
J: TRBJ2-7
size: once
DNA: TGTGCCAGCAGCAAGGGACAGGGCTACGAGCAGTACTTC
CDR3: CASSKGQGYEQYF

V: TRBV2
D: NA
J: TRBJ2-1
size: NA
DNA: TGTGCCAGCAGTACAGACAATGAGCAGTTCTTC
CDR3: CASSTDNEQFF

V: TRBV6-5
D: TRBD1
J: TRBJ1-2
size: NA
DNA: TGTGCCAGCAATCTCAGGGGGGACTATGGCTACACCTTC
CDR3: CASNLRGDYGYTF

V: TRBV4-3
D: NA
J: TRBJ2-7
size: once
DNA: TGCGCCAGCAGCCAACTCTCAGGACACCCCGAGCAGTACTTC
CDR3: CASSQLSGHPEQYF

V: TRBV2
D: TRBD1
J: TRBJ1-2
size: once
DNA: TGTGCCAGCAGTTCCCAGGGGGCGGAAGGCTACACCTTC
CDR3: CASSSQGAEGYTF

V: TRBV5-5
D: NA
J: TRBJ2-1
size: NA
DNA: TGTGCCAGCAGCTTTACAGCAAGCTCCTACAATGAGCAGTTCTTC
CDR3: CASSFTASSYNEQFF

V: TRBV9
D: NA
J: TRBJ1-6
size: NA
DNA: TGTGCCAGCAGCGTAGAAGGGGTAGGGAATTCACCCCTCCACTTT
CDR3: CASSVEGVGNSPLHF

V: TRBV19
D: NA
J: TRBJ1-2
size: NA
DNA: TGTGCCAGTAGCAAGGGGATGGGGGGAAGCTACTATGGCTACACCTTC
CDR3: CASSKGMGGSYYGYTF

V: TRBV4-1
D: NA
J: TRBJ1-5
size: NA
DNA: TGCGCCAGCAGCCAACAGGGTAATAGCAATCAGCCCCAGCATTTT
CDR3: CASSQQGNSNQPQHF

V: TRBV6-5
D: NA
J: TRBJ1-1
size: NA
DNA: TGTGCCAGCAGTTTATCGGACAGATGGAACACTGAAGCTTTCTTT
CDR3: CASSLSDRWNTEAFF

V: TRBV3-1/TRBV3-2
D: TRBD1
J: TRBJ1-1
size: NA
DNA: TGTGCCAGCAGCCCGGGACAGCGGGAAGCTTTCTTT
CDR3: CASSPGQREAFF

V: TRBV7-2
D: NA
J: TRBJ1-6
size: NA
DNA: TGTGCCAGCAGCTTAGATCCAGGGTCGAATTCACCCCTCCACTTT
CDR3: CASSLDPGSNSPLHF

V: TRBV9
D: NA
J: TRBJ2-3
size: NA
DNA: TGTGCCAGCAGCGTAGGGACTGCGCCTGGCACAGATACGCAGTATTTT
CDR3: CASSVGTAPGTDTQYF

V: TRBV12-3/TRBV12-4
D: TRBD1
J: TRBJ1-2
size: NA
DNA: TGTGCCAGCAGTTCTCCGACAGGGGAGGGCTACACCTTC
CDR3: CASSSPTGEGYTF

V: TRBV7-2
D: TRBD2
J: TRBJ2-1
size: few
DNA: TGTGCCAGCAGCTTAGCGGTTAGCGGGGGGGCCTACAATGAGCAGTTCTTC
CDR3: CASSLAVSGGAYNEQFF

V: TRBV2
D: TRBD1
J: TRBJ2-7
size: once
DNA: TGTGCCAGCAGTCCGGGACAGGGGTCCTACGAGCAGTACTTC
CDR3: CASSPGQGSYEQYF

V: TRBV6-5
D: TRBD1
J: TRBJ1-2
size: NA
DNA: TGTGCCATTGGACAGGGACGTGGCTACACCTTC
CDR3: CAIGQGRGYTF

V: TRBV27
D: TRBD1
J: TRBJ1-6
size: NA
DNA: TGTGCCAGCAGTTCGGGACAGCCAATTAATTCACCCCTCCACTTT
CDR3: CASSSGQPINSPLHF

V: TRBV19
D: NA
J: TRBJ1-2
size: NA
DNA: TGTGCCAGTAGTAGGGGTTCAGGGGTCTATGGCTACACCTTC
CDR3: CASSRGSGVYGYTF

V: TRBV30
D: NA
J: TRBJ1-6
size: NA
DNA: TGTGCCTGGAGGGGGTGGGAAGACAGTTATTCACCCCTCCACTTT
CDR3: CAWRGWEDSYSPLHF

V: TRBV4-1
D: TRBD1
J: TRBJ2-7
size: NA
DNA: TGCGCCAGCAGCCAAGATTCGTCAGGGGGCGTCTACGAGCAGTACTTC
CDR3: CASSQDSSGGVYEQYF

V: TRBV11-3
D: TRBD2
J: TRBJ2-5
size: NA
DNA: TGTGCCAGCAGCTGGGGACTAGCGGGGACCGGGTCCCAAGAGACCCAGTACTTC
CDR3: CASSWGLAGTGSQETQYF

V: TRBV5-6
D: NA
J: TRBJ1-3
size: NA
DNA: TGTGCCAGCAGCGAACACGGAAACACCATATATTTT
CDR3: CASSEHGNTIYF

V: TRBV19
D: TRBD2
J: TRBJ2-1
size: NA
DNA: TGTGCCAGTAGTATATCAGGTGGGGAGGGCGGCAATGAGCAGTTCTTC
CDR3: CASSISGGEGGNEQFF

V: TRBV5-1
D: TRBD1
J: TRBJ1-2
size: NA
DNA: TGCGCCAGCAGCTTGGTCTTACCGGGACAGGGGAATGGCTACACCTTC
CDR3: CASSLVLPGQGNGYTF

V: TRBV19
D: NA
J: TRBJ1-1
size: NA
DNA: TGTGCCAGGAGAGGGGCTTCTCACGGGGGCACTGAAGCTTTCTTT
CDR3: CARRGASHGGTEAFF

V: TRBV2
D: NA
J: TRBJ2-7
size: NA
DNA: TGTGCCAGCAGTGTCCACGGGGTACCGGGCGAGCAGTACTTC
CDR3: CASSVHGVPGEQYF